These T cell receptor beta chains were read from a single sample in a study of human T cells and chemical hapten exposure. TCRdb redid the calling of the RACE reads with MiXCR, one entry per CDR3 protein. The profile covers fewer than 80,000 distinct CDR3 sequences, with approximately 10% appearing a single time and around 2.1% taken by the ten largest. This sample comprised whole blood, obtained in connection with sensitization to the hapten diphenylcyclopropenone (DPC). These receptors were taken from a woman in her thirties with alopecia areata. Some clones in this sample may be carry-over from other donors' samples. CDR3s include the opening cysteine and the closing phenylalanine or tryptophan. Fields, in order: D gene, J gene, V gene, clone size, CDR3 protein, CDR3 DNA. A D gene is named only where the DNA matches it firmly. The size entry is marked missing in some rows and otherwise reads once, few, many or a size class.

NA | TRBJ2-7 | TRBV7-9 | many | CASSGSPSYEQYF | TGTGCCAGTAGTGGGAGTCCCTCCTACGAGCAGTACTTC
NA | TRBJ1-6 | TRBV20-1 | many | CSASSPQGNSPLHF | TGCAGTGCTAGCTCCCCCCAGGGCAATTCACCCCTCCACTTT
TRBD1 | TRBJ1-6 | TRBV6-2/TRBV6-3 | many | CASSNGDRVSPLHF | TGTGCCAGCAGTAACGGGGACAGGGTGTCACCCCTCCACTTT
NA | TRBJ1-6 | TRBV10-2 | many | CASSENGGYNSPLHF | TGCGCCAGCAGTGAAAACGGAGGGTACAATTCACCCCTCCACTTT
NA | TRBJ2-7 | TRBV19 | NA | CASSIGQGMAYEQYF | TGTGCCAGTAGTATCGGGCAGGGGATGGCCTACGAGCAGTACTTC
NA | TRBJ1-2 | TRBV20-1 | few | CSARGGGRPNYGYTF | TGCAGTGCTAGAGGCGGGGGAAGACCTAACTATGGCTACACCTTC
TRBD1 | TRBJ1-5 | TRBV20-1 | few | CSARTGRAQPQHF | TGCAGTGCGCGGACAGGGCGGGCTCAGCCCCAGCATTTT
TRBD2 | TRBJ2-7 | TRBV20-1 | NA | CSASSGGHYEQYF | TGCAGTGCATCCAGCGGGGGGCACTACGAGCAGTACTTC
NA | TRBJ2-2 | TRBV20-1 | many | CSAARIGTGELFF | TGCAGTGCTGCCCGAATTGGGACCGGGGAGCTGTTTTTT
NA | TRBJ2-1 | TRBV7-2 | many | CASSPQPGLPPFF | TGTGCCAGCAGCCCGCAACCGGGACTCCCTCCGTTCTTC
NA | TRBJ1-3 | TRBV11-2 | many | CASSLGPGSGNTIYF | TGTGCCAGCAGCCTGGGACCGGGCTCTGGAAACACCATATATTTT
NA | TRBJ1-5 | TRBV21-1 | NA | CASGAASNQPQHF | TGTGCCAGCGGGGCAGCTAGCAATCAGCCCCAGCATTTT
NA | TRBJ2-5 | TRBV5-1 | many | CASSLGRPQETQYF | TGCGCCAGCAGCTTGGGGCGGCCACAGGAGACCCAGTACTTC
TRBD1 | TRBJ1-2 | TRBV2 | NA | CASTYRGTNYGYTF | TGTGCCAGCACCTACAGGGGGACGAACTATGGCTACACCTTC
NA | TRBJ1-3 | TRBV4-2 | NA | CASSQVGGDAGNTIYF | TGTGCCAGCAGCCAAGTGGGGGGAGACGCTGGAAACACCATATATTTT
NA | TRBJ2-3 | TRBV20-1 | few | CSARDPARFSTDTQYF | TGCAGTGCTAGAGACCCTGCTAGATTCAGCACAGATACGCAGTATTTT
NA | TRBJ2-3 | TRBV5-1 | many | CASSLAADTQYF | TGCGCCAGCAGCTTGGCGGCAGATACGCAGTATTTT